The 9 T cell receptor beta chains listed next were all sequenced from one sample in a study of STAT5B mutations in CD4+ large granular lymphocyte leukemia. TCRdb's table, derived via immunoSEQ multiplex PCR, lists solely in-frame clones and lacks some. This sample has 2,000 or so clones; roughly 82% occur once, and the top ten carry almost 2%. Sequencing used PBMCs. All receptors come from an older woman with CD4+ T-cell large granular lymphocyte leukemia.

The chain employs TRBV5-6 and TRBJ2-7, with TRBD2 matching 11 bases. This CDR3 has 17 residues. CDR1 and CDR2 (germline): SGHDT, YYEEEE. The junction had 7 bases not matched to a gene; V was cut back by 0 bases and J by 2 bases. CDR3 DNA: TGTGCCAGCAGCTTGGCCCGGTTAGCGGGGGGGACCTACGAGCAGTACTTC. Translation: CASSLARLAGGTYEQYF.

J is TRBJ1-2 and V is TRBV5-4, with D tentatively TRBD1 (5 bases). Germline V gives CDR1 SGHNT, CDR2 YYREEE (reference sequence). The V end was cut by 0 bases, the J end by 2 bases, with 17 bases between. CDR3 length: 17 residues. CDR3 nucleotide sequence: TGTGCCAGCAGCTTGGCCGATGGGGCGCGGGGGAACTATGGCTACACCTTC. Translation gives CASSLADGARGNYGYTF.

V usage is TRBV10-3 and J usage is TRBJ1-2; no firm D call. Looked up from germline, CDR1 is ENHRY and CDR2 is SYGVKD. V was cut by 2 bases and J by 4 bases, with 8 bases left in between. There are 13 residues in the CDR3. CDR3 sequence: CAISERVLYGYTF. DNA for the CDR3: TGTGCCATCAGTGAGCGGGTCCTCTATGGCTACACCTTC.

The chain recombines TRBV5-1 with TRBJ1-3, with D perhaps TRBD1 (5 bases). There are 13 residues in the CDR3. V lost 0 bases to trimming and J lost 5 bases, with 6 bases between them. Germline V lookup: CDR1 SGHRS, CDR2 YFSETQ. CDR3 sequence reads: CASSLGGRNTIYF. The CDR3, as DNA: TGCGCCAGCAGCTTGGGGGGACGAAACACCATATATTTT.

This chain uses TRBV5-6 with TRBJ2-7; TRBD1 matches at 8 bases. The CDR3 is 14 amino acids. In germline, CDR1 is SGHDT, CDR2 YYEEEE. Trimming cost V 2 bases and J 3 bases; bases outside gene matches: 4. The CDR3 is CASSFFTGGYEQYF. The CDR3, as DNA: TGTGCCAGCAGCTTTTTTACAGGGGGCTACGAGCAGTACTTC.

J is TRBJ2-7 and V is TRBV5-3, with 8 bases lining up with TRBD2. TRBV5-3 is noted as an ORF with a role that remains uncertain. There are 14 residues in the CDR3. V gave up 2 bases and J gave up 4 bases; unmatched junction bases: 5. The CDR3 protein is CARSFRRGGYEQYF. The CDR3 DNA follows: TGTGCCAGAAGCTTCCGCCGGGGGGGGTACGAGCAGTACTTC.

The chain is built from TRBV5-1 and TRBJ2-1, with 9 nucleotides matching TRBD2. This CDR3 is 14 amino acids long. The V gene end was trimmed by 5 bases and the J gene end by 2 bases; junction bases not matched to a gene: 2. The germline V gene encodes CDR1 SGHRS and CDR2 YFSETQ. For the CDR3, the DNA is TGCGCCAGCAGGGCGGGGGGGGCCTACAATGAGCAGTTCTTC. Residues: CASRAGGAYNEQFF.

The chain carries TRBV6-1 and TRBJ2-1; D unclear. The CDR3 is made up of 15 amino acids. Germline V lookup: CDR1 MNHNS, CDR2 SASEGT. The germline V and J ends were trimmed by 1 base and 0 bases, with 7 bases remaining between them. In nucleotides, the CDR3 is TGTGCCAGCAGTGAAGACTTGAGCTCCTACAATGAGCAGTTCTTC. Translation: CASSEDLSSYNEQFF.

The chain recombines TRBV19 with TRBJ1-5; TRBD1 is a possible D gene (5 bases). The V end was cut by 5 bases, the J end by 2 bases, with 13 bases between. The CDR3 is 15 residues long. The germline gives CDR1 LNHDA, CDR2 SQIVND (reference sequence). DNA of the CDR3: TGTGCCAGTAGTGCCCGACAGAGGGGCAATCAGCCCCAGCATTTT. Translating gives CASSARQRGNQPQHF.